These 13 T cell receptor beta chains were sequenced from one sample in a study of blood T cell repertoires in COVID-19. Produced via immunoSEQ multiplex PCR; TCRdb's table is partial and in-frame only. The table lists approximately 90,000 clones, about 89% of them singletons. The sample consisted of peripheral blood. The receptors were sampled from a human donor with acute or convalescent COVID-19. The donor label of this sample is uncertain.

The V and J genes are TRBV18 and TRBJ1-1; D call uncertain. CDR1 is KGHSH and CDR2 is LQKENI in the germline V gene. V was pared by 0 bases and J by 2 bases, with 4 bases between. The CDR3 length is 13 residues. The CDR3 sequence: CASSPPLNTEAFF. The CDR3 DNA reads as TGTGCCAGCTCACCACCGCTAAACACTGAAGCTTTCTTT.

Note on this clone: No conserved phenylalanine or tryptophan is present at the end of the CDR3, so a read error is the likely explanation. The DNA is left out, because the CDR3 cannot be placed on it with certainty; the CDR3 is given as TCRdb lists it. The J gene is TRBJ1-1, the V gene TRBV12-2. TRBV12-2 is annotated as a pseudogene. The CDR3 sequence runs 9 residues, both termini included. The CDR3 spells CASRLERVN.

This chain links TRBV9 with TRBJ2-5; TRBD1 matches 7 bases. Germline V gene sequence: CDR1 SGDLS, CDR2 YYNGEE. The CDR3 consists of 15 residues. J lost 3 bases, V lost 2 bases, and 7 bases had no gene match. The CDR3 nucleotides are TGTGCCAGCAGCGTCCACCCCACAGGGGAAGAGACCCAGTACTTC. Translating gives CASSVHPTGEETQYF.

The J gene is TRBJ2-3, the V gene TRBV12-5, with TRBD2 identical over 9 bases. CDR3 length: 15 amino acids. CDR1 is LGHNT and CDR2 is FRNRAP in the germline V gene. The J segment lost 3 bases and the V segment lost 4 bases, leaving 5 bases of the junction unmatched. CDR3 sequence reads: CASGSGGGVTDTQYF. The CDR3 region has the DNA TGTGCTAGTGGTTCGGGCGGGGGGGTTACAGATACGCAGTATTTT. The variable domain in full, with the rest retrieved from reference TRBV12-5 and TRBJ2-3, is DARVTQTPRHKVTEMGQEVTMRCQPILGHNTVFWYRQTMMQGLELLAYFRNRAPLDDSGMPKDRFSAEMPDATLATLKIQPSEPRDSAVYFCASGSGGGVTDTQYFGPGTRLTVL.

The genes are TRBV5-1 and TRBJ1-4; 8 bases line up with TRBD1. The junction had 11 bases not matched to a gene; V was cut back by 0 bases and J by 7 bases. The CDR3 runs 17 residues. Germline values: CDR1 SGHRS, CDR2 YFSETQ. CDR3 amino acids: CASSLASGGAGLEKLFF. CDR3 nucleotide sequence: TGCGCCAGCAGCTTGGCCTCAGGGGGCGCGGGACTTGAAAAACTGTTTTTT.

The chain joins TRBV9 to TRBJ2-5, with a tentative D call TRBD2 (6 bases). The CDR3 sequence is 14 residues long. CDR1 is SGDLS, CDR2 YYNGEE, per germline. The V end lost 4 bases, the J end lost 3 bases, and 13 bases lay between the germline ends. The CDR3 reads CASSPGWGEETQYF. The CDR3 DNA reads TGTGCCAGCAGCCCTGGATGGGGGGAAGAGACCCAGTACTTC.

This clone occurred once. This chain links TRBV18 with TRBJ2-6, with D perhaps matching TRBD1 (5 bases). The CDR3 covers 15 residues. V was pared by 1 base and J by 1 base, with 5 bases between. Looked up from germline, CDR1 is KGHSH and CDR2 is LQKENI. Here the CDR3 DNA reads TGTGCCAGCTCACCACAGGGGTCTGGGGCCAACGTCCTGACTTTC. This codes for CASSPQGSGANVLTF.

This chain links TRBV6-2 or TRBV6-3 with TRBJ2-5, with D perhaps TRBD1 (6 bases). Per germline, CDR1 MNHEY and CDR2 SVGEGT. The ends were cut back, 4 bases at V and 5 bases at J, with 14 bases in the middle. The CDR3 spans 14 residues. CDR3 residues: CASSSTGITETQYF. The CDR3 DNA follows: TGTGCCAGCAGTTCCACAGGGATAACGGAGACCCAGTACTTC.

The chain couples TRBV13 to TRBJ1-2; 7 nucleotides match TRBD1. Trimming removed 7 bases from V and 5 bases from J; junction bases left unmatched: 10. Looked up from germline, CDR1 is PRHDT and CDR2 is FYEKMQ (reference sequence). The CDR3 totals 14 residues. This CDR3 reads CASNIRTGNYGYTF. The CDR3 DNA sequence: TGTGCCAGCAACATCAGGACAGGAAATTATGGCTACACCTTC.

The chain employs TRBV6-5 and TRBJ1-4, with 8 bases aligning to TRBD1. Germline CDR1 and CDR2: MNHEY and SVGAGI. V shed 0 bases, J shed 7 bases, and the junction held 1 base outside the gene matches. The CDR3 is 14 residues long. CDR3 coding DNA: TGTGCCAGCAGTTACTCGACAGGGGCTGAAAAACTGTTTTTT. Translation gives CASSYSTGAEKLFF.

The chain recombines TRBV6-1 with TRBJ1-5; the D gene is possibly TRBD1 (5 bases). Germline V gives CDR1 MNHNS, CDR2 SASEGT. The CDR3 is 15 amino acids. V gave up 2 bases and J gave up 5 bases, with 13 bases separating them. CDR3 sequence (DNA): TGTGCCAGCAGTGAACCCAGGGAGGGCTATCAGCCCCAGCATTTT. Translation: CASSEPREGYQPQHF.

The chain is built from TRBV28 and TRBJ1-6; unclear D gene. The germline gives CDR1 MDHEN, CDR2 SYDVKM. The CDR3 has 16 residues. Trimming took off 6 bases at V and 0 bases at J, with 12 bases between the two ends. CDR3 sequence reads: CASRMGPSSYNSPLHF. The CDR3 bases are TGTGCCAGCAGAATGGGCCCGAGCTCCTATAATTCACCCCTCCACTTT.

The chain uses TRBV5-6 and TRBJ2-7; tentatively, D is TRBD1 (6 bases). Germline values: CDR1 SGHDT, CDR2 YYEEEE. V was clipped by 4 bases and J by 2 bases, with 10 bases between them. There are 13 residues in the CDR3. The CDR3 here is CASSLTGAYEQYF. The CDR3 bases are TGTGCCAGCAGCCTGACAGGTGCCTACGAGCAGTACTTC.